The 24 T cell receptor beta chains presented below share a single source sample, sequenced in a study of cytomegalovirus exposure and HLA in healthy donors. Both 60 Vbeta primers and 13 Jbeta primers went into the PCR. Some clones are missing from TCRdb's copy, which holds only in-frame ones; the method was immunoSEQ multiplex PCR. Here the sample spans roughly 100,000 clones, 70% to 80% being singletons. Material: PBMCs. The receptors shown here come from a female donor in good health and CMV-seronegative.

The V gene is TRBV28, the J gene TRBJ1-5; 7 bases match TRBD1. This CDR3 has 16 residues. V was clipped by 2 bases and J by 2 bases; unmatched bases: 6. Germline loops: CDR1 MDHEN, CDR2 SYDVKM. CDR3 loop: CASSLDRGQRNQPQHF. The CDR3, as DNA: TGTGCCAGCAGTTTAGACCGGGGACAGCGCAATCAGCCCCAGCATTTT.

CDR3 amino acids: CASSPTRDRANTGELFF. The CDR3 DNA reads as TGTGCCAGCAGCCCCACCCGGGACAGGGCGAACACCGGGGAGCTGTTTTTT. The gene calls are TRBV7-3 and TRBJ2-2; 9 nucleotides align to TRBD1. The CDR3 extends over 17 amino acids. CDR1 is SGHTA and CDR2 is FQGTGA in the germline V gene. The V gene end was trimmed by 5 bases and the J gene end by 0 bases; junction bases not matched to a gene: 7.

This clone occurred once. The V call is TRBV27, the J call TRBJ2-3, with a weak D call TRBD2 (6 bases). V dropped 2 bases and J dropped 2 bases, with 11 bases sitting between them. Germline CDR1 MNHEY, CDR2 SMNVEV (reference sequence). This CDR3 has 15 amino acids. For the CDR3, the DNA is TGTGCCAGCAGTTTAATGGGGGGACCCACAGATACGCAGTATTTT. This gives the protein CASSLMGGPTDTQYF.

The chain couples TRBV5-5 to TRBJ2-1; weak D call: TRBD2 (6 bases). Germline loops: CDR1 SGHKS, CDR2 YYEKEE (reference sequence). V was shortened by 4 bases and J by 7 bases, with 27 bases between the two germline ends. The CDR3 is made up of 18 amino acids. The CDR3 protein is CASSPLQAGVLRRNEQFF. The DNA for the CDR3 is TGTGCCAGCAGCCCCCTGCAAGCGGGTGTGCTTCGGCGAAATGAGCAGTTCTTC.

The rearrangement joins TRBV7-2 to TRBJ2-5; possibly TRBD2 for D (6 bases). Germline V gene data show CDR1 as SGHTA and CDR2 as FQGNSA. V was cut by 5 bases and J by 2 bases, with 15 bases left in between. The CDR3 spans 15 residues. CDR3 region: CASSPLRGLQETQYF. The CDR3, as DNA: TGTGCCAGCAGCCCTCTGCGGGGCCTACAAGAGACCCAGTACTTC.

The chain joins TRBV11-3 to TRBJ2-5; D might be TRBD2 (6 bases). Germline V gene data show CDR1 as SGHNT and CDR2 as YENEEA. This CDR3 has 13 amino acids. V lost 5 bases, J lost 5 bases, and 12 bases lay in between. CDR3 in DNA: TGTGCCAGCAGCGCGGGACGGGAGGAGACCCAGTACTTC. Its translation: CASSAGREETQYF.

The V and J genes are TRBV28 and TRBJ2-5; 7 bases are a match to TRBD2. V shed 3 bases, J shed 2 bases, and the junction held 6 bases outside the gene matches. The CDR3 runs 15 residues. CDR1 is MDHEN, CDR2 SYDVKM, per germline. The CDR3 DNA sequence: TGTGCCAGCAGTTTGTTTTTGGGAGGGCAAGAGACCCAGTACTTC. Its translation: CASSLFLGGQETQYF.

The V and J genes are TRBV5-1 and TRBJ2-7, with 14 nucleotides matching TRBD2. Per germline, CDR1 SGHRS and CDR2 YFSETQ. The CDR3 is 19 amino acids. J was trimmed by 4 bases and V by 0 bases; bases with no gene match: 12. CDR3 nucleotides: TGCGCCAGCAGCTTGGGACTCTCGTCGACTAGCGGGGGGGATTACGAGCAGTACTTC. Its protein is CASSLGLSSTSGGDYEQYF. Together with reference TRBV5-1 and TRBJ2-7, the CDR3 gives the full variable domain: KAGVTQTPRYLIKTRGQQVTLSCSPISGHRSVSWYQQTPGQGLQFLFEYFSETQRNKGNFPGRFSGRQFSNSRSEMNVSTLELGDSALYLCASSLGLSSTSGGDYEQYFGPGTRLTVT.

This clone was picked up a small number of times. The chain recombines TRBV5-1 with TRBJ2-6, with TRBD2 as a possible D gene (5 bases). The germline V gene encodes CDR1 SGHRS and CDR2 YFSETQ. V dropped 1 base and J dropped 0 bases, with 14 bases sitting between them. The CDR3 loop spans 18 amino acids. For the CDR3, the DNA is TGCGCCAGCAGCTTGTCCCAGACTGGGAGCTCTGGGGCCAACGTCCTGACTTTC. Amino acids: CASSLSQTGSSGANVLTF.

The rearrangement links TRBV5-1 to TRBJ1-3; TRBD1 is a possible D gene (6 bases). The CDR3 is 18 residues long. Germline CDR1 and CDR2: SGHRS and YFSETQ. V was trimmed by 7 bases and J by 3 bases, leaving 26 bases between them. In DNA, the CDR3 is TGCGCCAGCTCCCCCTCACCTGGACAGCCAAGTCGTGGAAACACCATATATTTT. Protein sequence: CASSPSPGQPSRGNTIYF.

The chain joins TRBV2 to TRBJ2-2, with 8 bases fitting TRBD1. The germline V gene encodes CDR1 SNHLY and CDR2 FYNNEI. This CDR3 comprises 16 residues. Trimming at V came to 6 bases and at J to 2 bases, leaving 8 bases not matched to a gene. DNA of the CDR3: TGTGCCAGCAGGACCGGGACAGGATTTAACACCGGGGAGCTGTTTTTT. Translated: CASRTGTGFNTGELFF.

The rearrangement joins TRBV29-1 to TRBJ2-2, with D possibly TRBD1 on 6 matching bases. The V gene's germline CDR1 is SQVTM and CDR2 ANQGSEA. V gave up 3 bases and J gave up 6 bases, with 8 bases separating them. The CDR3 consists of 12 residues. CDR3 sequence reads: CSVERGSGELFF. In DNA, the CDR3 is TGCAGCGTTGAGAGGGGGTCCGGGGAGCTGTTTTTT.

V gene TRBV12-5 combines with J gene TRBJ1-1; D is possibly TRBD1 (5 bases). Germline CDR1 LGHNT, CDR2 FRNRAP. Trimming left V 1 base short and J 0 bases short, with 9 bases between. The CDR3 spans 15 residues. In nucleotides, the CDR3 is TGTGCTAGTGGTTTGGGTGGGACTTTGAACACTGAAGCTTTCTTT. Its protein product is CASGLGGTLNTEAFF.

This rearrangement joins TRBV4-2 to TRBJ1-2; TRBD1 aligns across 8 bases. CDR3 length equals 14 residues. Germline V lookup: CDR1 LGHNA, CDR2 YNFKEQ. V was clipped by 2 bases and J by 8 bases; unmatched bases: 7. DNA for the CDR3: TGTGCCAGCAGCCAAAGTACGACAGGGGACGGCTACACCTTC. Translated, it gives CASSQSTTGDGYTF.

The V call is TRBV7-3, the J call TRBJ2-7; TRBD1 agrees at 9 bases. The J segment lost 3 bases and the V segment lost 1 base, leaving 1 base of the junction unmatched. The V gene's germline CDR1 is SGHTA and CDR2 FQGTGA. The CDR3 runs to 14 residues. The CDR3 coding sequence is TGTGCCAGCAGCTTAATGGGACAGGGCTACGAGCAGTACTTC. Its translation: CASSLMGQGYEQYF.

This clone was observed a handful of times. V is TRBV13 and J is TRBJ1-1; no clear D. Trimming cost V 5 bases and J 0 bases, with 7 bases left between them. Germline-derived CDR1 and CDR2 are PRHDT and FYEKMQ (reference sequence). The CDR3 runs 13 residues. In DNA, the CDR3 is TGTGCCAGCAGCCCCTATATGAACACTGAAGCTTTCTTT. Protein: CASSPYMNTEAFF. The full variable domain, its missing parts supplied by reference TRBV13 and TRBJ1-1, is AAGVIQSPRHLIKEKRETATLKCYPIPRHDTVYWYQQGPGQDPQFLISFYEKMQSDKGSIPDRFSAQQFSDYHSELNMSSLELGDSALYFCASSPYMNTEAFFGQGTRLTVV.

Here the CDR3 reads CASSSYSGQGSYEQYF. CDR3 DNA: TGTGCCAGCAGCTCATATTCGGGACAGGGCTCCTACGAGCAGTACTTC. The chain has TRBV5-4 and TRBJ2-7; 9 bases agree with TRBD1. The trim removed 3 bases at V and 0 bases at J, leaving 7 bases unmatched. The CDR3 extends over 16 amino acids. Per the germline V gene, CDR1 is SGHNT and CDR2 is YYREEE (reference sequence).

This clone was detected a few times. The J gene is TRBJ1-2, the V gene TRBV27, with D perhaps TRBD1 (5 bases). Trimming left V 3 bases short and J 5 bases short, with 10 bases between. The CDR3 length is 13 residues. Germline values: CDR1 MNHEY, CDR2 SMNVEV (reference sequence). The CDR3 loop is CASSFRGAYGYTF. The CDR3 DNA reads TGTGCCAGCAGTTTCCGTGGGGCTTATGGCTACACCTTC.

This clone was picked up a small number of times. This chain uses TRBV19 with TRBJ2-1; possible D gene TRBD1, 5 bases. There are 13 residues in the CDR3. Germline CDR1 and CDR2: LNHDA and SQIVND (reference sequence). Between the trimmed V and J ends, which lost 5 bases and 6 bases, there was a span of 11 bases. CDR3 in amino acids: CASSLRQFNEQFF. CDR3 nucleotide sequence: TGTGCCAGTAGTCTCCGACAGTTCAATGAGCAGTTCTTC. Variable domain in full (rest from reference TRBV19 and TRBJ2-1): DGGITQSPKYLFRKEGQNVTLSCEQNLNHDAMYWYRQDPGQGLRLIYYSQIVNDFQKGDIAEGYSVSREKKESFPLTVTSAQKNPTAFYLCASSLRQFNEQFFGPGTRLTVL.

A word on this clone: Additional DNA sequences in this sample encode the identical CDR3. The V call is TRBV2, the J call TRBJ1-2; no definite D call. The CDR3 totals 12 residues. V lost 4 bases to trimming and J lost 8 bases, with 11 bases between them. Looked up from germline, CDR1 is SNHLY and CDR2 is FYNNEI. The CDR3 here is CASSAGVRGYTF. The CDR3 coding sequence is TGTGCCAGCAGTGCGGGTGTTCGCGGCTACACCTTC.

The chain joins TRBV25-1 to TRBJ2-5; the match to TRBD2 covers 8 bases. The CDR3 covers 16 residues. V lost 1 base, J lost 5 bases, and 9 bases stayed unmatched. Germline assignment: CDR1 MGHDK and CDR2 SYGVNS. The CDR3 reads CASSESASGPRETQYF. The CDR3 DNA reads TGTGCCAGCAGTGAATCGGCTAGCGGGCCGAGGGAGACCCAGTACTTC.

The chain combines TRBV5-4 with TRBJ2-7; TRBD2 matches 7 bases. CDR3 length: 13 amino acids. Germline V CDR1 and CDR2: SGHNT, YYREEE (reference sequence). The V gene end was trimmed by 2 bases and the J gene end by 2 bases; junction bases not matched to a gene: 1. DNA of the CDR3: TGTGCCAGCAGCTTAAGCGGGACCTACGAGCAGTACTTC. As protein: CASSLSGTYEQYF.

The CDR3 sequence: CASSIQGGLDEQYF. In DNA form, the CDR3 reads TGTGCCAGTAGTATTCAGGGAGGCCTCGACGAGCAGTACTTC. The chain is built from TRBV19 and TRBJ2-7; tentative D call: TRBD2 (6 bases). Germline V gene lookup returns CDR1 LNHDA and CDR2 SQIVND (reference sequence). V shed 3 bases and J shed 5 bases, with 14 bases lying between them. This CDR3 is 14 amino acids long.

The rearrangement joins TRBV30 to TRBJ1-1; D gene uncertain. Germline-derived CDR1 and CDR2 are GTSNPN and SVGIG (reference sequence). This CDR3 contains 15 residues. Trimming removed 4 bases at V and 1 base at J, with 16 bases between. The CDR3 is CAWIGSRRGNTEAFF. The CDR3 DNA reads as TGTGCCTGGATCGGTTCCCGGCGGGGGAACACTGAAGCTTTCTTT.